This TCR beta chain was observed in a study of T cell repertoires in cytomegalovirus infection. General study points: Cumulative frequency (of public TCR beta family members) identified carriers of CMV plus the relevant HLA.

Comments on this clonotype: What it binds is unknown.

Each CDR3 protein is one row after TCRdb ran MiXCR on the reads. Among around 69,000 distinct CDR3 sequences listed, around 30% were seen once. V was pared by 6 bases and J by 2 bases, with 14 bases between. The germline gives CDR1 MNHEY, CDR2 SMNVEV (reference sequence). This CDR3 has 16 amino acids. The V gene is TRBV27, the J gene TRBJ1-6; the D gene is possibly TRBD1 (5 bases). The clonotype originates from a human donor in good health (CMV status not recorded). Some clones in this sample may be carry-over from other donors' samples. Source: CD8+ T cells from cultured PBMCs, taken from culture after CMV antigen stimulation. The CDR3: CASRKTGTAYNSPLHF. The CDR3 nucleotides are TGTGCCAGCAGGAAAACCGGGACTGCCTATAATTCACCCCTCCACTTT.